Reported below is one TCR beta chain. The data derive from a study of blood T cell repertoires in COVID-19. Whole-study context: The United States, Italy and Spain supplied acute and convalescent COVID-19 samples. The cDNA or gDNA used as material had been derived from T cells, B-cell-depleted T cells, or PBMCs.

Profiling relied on immunoSEQ multiplex PCR, and the TCRdb table lists in-frame clones only, not all of them. The sample carries approximately 88,000 clones, about 84% recorded once. The clonotype comes from a woman in her sixties or seventies with acute or convalescent COVID-19. Material: peripheral blood.

The CDR3 protein is CASSRTRSNNEQFF. The DNA of the CDR3 is TGCGCCAGCAGTCGGACTAGATCTAACAATGAGCAGTTCTTC. The chain employs TRBV10-2 and TRBJ2-1, with 7 bases lining up with TRBD2. The CDR3 runs to 14 residues. Germline CDR1 WSHSY, CDR2 SAAADI. V was pared by 5 bases and J by 5 bases, with 6 bases of the junction left unmatched.